The next 20 T cell receptor beta chains were all read from a single sample in a study of blood T cell repertoires in COVID-19. TCRdb's table, derived via immunoSEQ multiplex PCR, lists solely in-frame clones and lacks some. The sample carries some 160,000 clones, 83% recorded once. The sequencing input was peripheral blood. Receptor source: a woman of 80 years or more with acute or convalescent COVID-19.

This chain connects TRBV7-2 to TRBJ2-7; D might be TRBD2 (6 bases). V shed 6 bases and J shed 0 bases, with 9 bases lying between them. The CDR3 totals 13 residues. Germline V CDR1 and CDR2: SGHTA, FQGNSA. The CDR3 DNA sequence: TGTGCCAGCAGATATAGCGGCTCCTACGAGCAGTACTTC. Encoded protein: CASRYSGSYEQYF. Together with reference TRBV7-2 and TRBJ2-7, the CDR3 gives the full variable domain: GAGVSQSPSNKVTEKGKDVELRCDPISGHTALYWYRQSLGQGLEFLIYFQGNSAPDKSGLPSDRFSAERTGGSVSTLTIQRTQQEDSAVYLCASRYSGSYEQYFGPGTRLTVT.

The rearrangement links TRBV19 to TRBJ1-1; no reliable D call. Germline loops: CDR1 LNHDA, CDR2 SQIVND (reference sequence). The CDR3 consists of 13 residues. The V and J ends lost 10 bases and 4 bases respectively, with 16 bases between them. The CDR3 coding sequence is TGTGCCACCGAAGGACTGCTGGGCACTGAAGCTTTCTTT. Protein product: CATEGLLGTEAFF.

This chain links TRBV19 with TRBJ2-2; no firm D call. Germline-derived CDR1 and CDR2 are LNHDA and SQIVND (reference sequence). The CDR3 totals 13 residues. Trimming took off 6 bases at V and 2 bases at J, with 7 bases between the two ends. In DNA, the CDR3 is TGTGCCAGTAGAGCTCAAAACACCGGGGAGCTGTTTTTT. Translation: CASRAQNTGELFF. Using reference TRBV19 and TRBJ2-2 for the parts outside the CDR3, the full variable domain is DGGITQSPKYLFRKEGQNVTLSCEQNLNHDAMYWYRQDPGQGLRLIYYSQIVNDFQKGDIAEGYSVSREKKESFPLTVTSAQKNPTAFYLCASRAQNTGELFFGEGSRLTVL.

This rearrangement joins TRBV27 to TRBJ1-4; 8 bases are shared with TRBD1. V dropped 6 bases and J dropped 8; count of bases not matched to a gene: 11. This CDR3 is 15 amino acids long. CDR1 is MNHEY, CDR2 SMNVEV, per germline (reference sequence). This CDR3 reads CASRATGAQNEKLFF. CDR3 nucleotide sequence: TGTGCCAGCAGGGCGACAGGGGCTCAAAACGAAAAACTGTTTTTT.

The V gene is TRBV10-3, the J gene TRBJ1-3, with D maybe TRBD1 (5 bases). CDR3 length: 19 amino acids. Trimming took off 0 bases at V and 4 bases at J, with 22 bases between the two ends. CDR1 is ENHRY and CDR2 is SYGVKD in the germline V gene. The CDR3 bases are TGTGCCATCAGTGAGTCCGCAGGGTCAGGTCCAGGATCGGGAAACACCATATATTTT. It encodes CAISESAGSGPGSGNTIYF.

The rearrangement links TRBV18 to TRBJ2-7; 8 bases are shared with TRBD2. The germline CDR1 and CDR2 sequences are KGHSH and LQKENI. Unmatched junction bases numbered 5, after V lost 3 bases and J lost 1 base. The CDR3 spans 15 residues. CDR3 nucleotide sequence: TGTGCCAGCTCACCGCCGGGACTAGGGTCCTACGAGCAGTACTTC. Translated: CASSPPGLGSYEQYF. Variable domain in full (rest from reference TRBV18 and TRBJ2-7): NAGVMQNPRHLVRRRGQEARLRCSPMKGHSHVYWYRQLPEEGLKFMVYLQKENIIDESGMPKERFSAEFPKEGPSILRIQQVVRGDSAAYFCASSPPGLGSYEQYFGPGTRLTVT.

The chain links TRBV28 to TRBJ1-1, with a weak D call TRBD1 (5 bases). Between the trimmed V and J ends, which lost 5 bases and 3 bases, there was a span of 22 bases. The V gene's germline CDR1 is MDHEN and CDR2 SYDVKM. The CDR3 sequence is 17 residues long. This CDR3 is CASSHLRRGVFDTEAFF. In DNA form, the CDR3 reads TGTGCCAGCAGTCATCTTCGCCGGGGGGTGTTCGACACTGAAGCTTTCTTT.

V usage is TRBV7-8 and J usage is TRBJ1-1; 7 positions match TRBD1. Germline V gene sequence: CDR1 SGHVS, CDR2 FQNEAQ. There are 13 residues in the CDR3. The trim removed 5 bases at V and 3 bases at J, leaving 3 bases unmatched. The CDR3 loop reads CASSQGQYTEAFF. The CDR3 nucleotides read TGTGCCAGCAGCCAGGGACAGTACACTGAAGCTTTCTTT. Looking up the rest from reference TRBV7-8 and TRBJ1-1 gives the full variable domain: GAGVSQSPRYKVAKRGQDVALRCDPISGHVSLFWYQQALGQGPEFLTYFQNEAQLDKSGLPSDRFFAERPEGSVSTLKIQRTQQEDSAVYLCASSQGQYTEAFFGQGTRLTVV.

The chain has TRBV20-1 and TRBJ1-6, with 8 bases matching TRBD1. The CDR3 covers 18 residues. Losses at the gene ends were 3 bases for V and 8 bases for J; bases not matched to a gene: 18. The germline V gene has CDR1 DFQATT and CDR2 SNEGSKA (reference sequence). This CDR3 reads CSASPGGQGFNWDSPLHF. In DNA form, the CDR3 reads TGCAGTGCTAGTCCGGGTGGACAGGGCTTCAACTGGGATTCACCCCTCCACTTT.

The chain carries TRBV5-5 and TRBJ1-1; 8 bases map to TRBD1. With 2 bases clipped from V and 1 base from J, the junction kept 1 base outside the gene matches. The CDR3 has 14 amino acids. Germline CDR1 SGHKS, CDR2 YYEKEE (reference sequence). The CDR3 loop reads CASSFGTGNTEAFF. The CDR3 DNA follows: TGTGCCAGCAGCTTTGGGACAGGGAACACTGAAGCTTTCTTT.

The rearrangement joins TRBV6-1 to TRBJ1-2, with D unresolved. The length of the CDR3 is 13 residues. Trimming shortened V by 3 bases and J by 4 bases, and 9 bases separated the two germline ends. Germline-derived CDR1 and CDR2 are MNHNS and SASEGT. The chain's CDR3 is CASSDSVGYGYTF. For the CDR3, the DNA is TGTGCCAGCAGTGACAGCGTAGGCTATGGCTACACCTTC.

The chain is built from TRBV6-1 and TRBJ2-4; 11 bases line up with TRBD1. Germline CDR1 reads MNHNS; CDR2 reads SASEGT. Losses at the gene ends were 2 bases for V and 3 bases for J; bases not matched to a gene: 9. The length of the CDR3 is 18 residues. The CDR3 DNA is TGTGCCAGCAGTGAATACGGGACAGGGGGGTTTGGCAAAAACATTCAGTACTTC. This translates into CASSEYGTGGFGKNIQYF.

In DNA form, the CDR3 reads TGTGCCACCAGTGACGGGATTGAGCCCCAGCATTTT. Protein sequence: CATSDGIEPQHF. This sequence joins TRBV24-1 and TRBJ1-5; D not resolved. Trimming pared 4 bases from V and 8 bases from J, leaving 8 bases between. CDR3 length equals 12 residues. Per germline, CDR1 KGHDR and CDR2 SFDVKD.

The chain links TRBV7-8 to TRBJ1-5; perhaps TRBD1 as D (5 bases). The CDR3 length is 13 residues. CDR1 and CDR2 from the germline V gene are SGHVS and FQNEAQ. V lost 3 bases, J lost 7 bases, and 10 bases lay in between. CDR3 sequence: CASSFAGWQPQHF. CDR3 DNA sequence: TGTGCCAGCAGCTTTGCAGGGTGGCAGCCCCAGCATTTT.

Here the CDR3 reads CASSVEAGQGGWNEQFF. In DNA, the CDR3 is TGTGCCAGCAGCGTAGAGGCGGGACAGGGGGGTTGGAATGAGCAGTTCTTC. This chain connects TRBV9 to TRBJ2-1; 11 bases match TRBD1. Unmatched junction bases numbered 9, after V lost 0 bases and J lost 7 bases. The CDR3 extends over 17 amino acids. The germline V gene encodes CDR1 SGDLS and CDR2 YYNGEE.

The chain combines TRBV19 with TRBJ1-2; 9 nucleotides agree with TRBD1. CDR1 LNHDA and CDR2 SQIVND come from the germline V gene (reference sequence). V shed 7 bases and J 6 bases; nucleotides not matched to a gene: 9. This CDR3 has 14 residues. As DNA, the CDR3 is TGTGCCAGTATTCAGGACAGGGGCAGTCATGGCTACACCTTC. The encoded protein is CASIQDRGSHGYTF.

This clone was counted a single time. The CDR3 loop reads CASSEAGVPYEQYF. In DNA, the CDR3 is TGTGCCAGCAGTGAAGCAGGGGTTCCCTACGAGCAGTACTTC. The V and J genes are TRBV6-1 and TRBJ2-7; the D gene is possibly TRBD1 (5 bases). Trimming shortened V by 0 bases and J by 2 bases, and 8 bases separated the two germline ends. CDR1 and CDR2 from the germline V gene are MNHNS and SASEGT. CDR3 length equals 14 residues.

The DNA of the CDR3 is TGTGCCAGCAGCGGAGACAGGGGGGGAGAGACCCAGTACTTC. This sequence encodes CASSGDRGGETQYF. This sequence joins TRBV5-6 and TRBJ2-5; 9 positions match TRBD1. Germline V CDR1 and CDR2: SGHDT, YYEEEE. The CDR3 sequence is 14 residues long. J gave up 4 bases and V 4 bases, and 5 bases lay outside the gene matches. Looking up the rest from reference TRBV5-6 and TRBJ2-5 gives the full variable domain: DAGVTQSPTHLIKTRGQQVTLRCSPKSGHDTVSWYQQALGQGPQFIFQYYEEEERQRGNFPDRFSGHQFPNYSSELNVNALLLGDSALYLCASSGDRGGETQYFGPGTRLLVL.

The chain joins TRBV21-1 to TRBJ1-5. TRBV21-1 has pseudogene status. This CDR3 spans 14 amino acids. CDR3 loop: CASSKTGSGQPQHF. CDR3 sequence (DNA): TGTGCCAGCAGCAAAACGGGGAGCGGTCAGCCCCAGCATTTT.

The V and J genes are TRBV9 and TRBJ2-2, with TRBD1 identical over 9 bases. The CDR3 runs 18 residues. CDR1 is SGDLS, CDR2 YYNGEE, per germline. Germline trimming cut 4 bases from V and 0 bases from J; bases unmatched to any gene: 10. CDR3 residues: CASSPRLGQGSNTGELFF. DNA of the CDR3: TGTGCCAGCAGCCCTCGCCTCGGACAGGGGTCGAACACCGGGGAGCTGTTTTTT.